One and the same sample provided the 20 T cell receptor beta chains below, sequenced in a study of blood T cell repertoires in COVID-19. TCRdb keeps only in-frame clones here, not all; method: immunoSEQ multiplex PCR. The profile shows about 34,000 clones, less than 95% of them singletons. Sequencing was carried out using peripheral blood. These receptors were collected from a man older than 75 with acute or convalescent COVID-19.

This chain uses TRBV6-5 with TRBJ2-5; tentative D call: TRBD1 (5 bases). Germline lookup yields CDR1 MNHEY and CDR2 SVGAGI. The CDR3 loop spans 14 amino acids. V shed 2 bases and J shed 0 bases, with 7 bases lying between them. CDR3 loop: CASSYARDQETQYF. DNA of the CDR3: TGTGCCAGCAGTTACGCCAGGGACCAAGAGACCCAGTACTTC.

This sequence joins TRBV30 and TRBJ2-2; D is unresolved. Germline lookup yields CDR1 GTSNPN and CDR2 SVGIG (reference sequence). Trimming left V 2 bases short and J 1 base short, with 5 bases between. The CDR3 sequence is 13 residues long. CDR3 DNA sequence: TGTGCCTGGAGTAAGCAGAACACCGGGGAGCTGTTTTTT. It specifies CAWSKQNTGELFF.

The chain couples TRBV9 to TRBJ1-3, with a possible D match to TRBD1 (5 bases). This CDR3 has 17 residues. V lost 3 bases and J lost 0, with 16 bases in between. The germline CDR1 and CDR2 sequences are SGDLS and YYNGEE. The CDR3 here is CASSALGAGFSGNTIYF. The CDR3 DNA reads TGTGCCAGCAGCGCTCTAGGGGCAGGTTTCTCTGGAAACACCATATATTTT.

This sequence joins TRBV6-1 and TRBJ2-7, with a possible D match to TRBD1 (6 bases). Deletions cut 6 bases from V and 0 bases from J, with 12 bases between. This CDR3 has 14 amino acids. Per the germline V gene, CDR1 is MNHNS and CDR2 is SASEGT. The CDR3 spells CASSRGDISYEQYF. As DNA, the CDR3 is TGTGCCAGCAGCCGTGGGGACATCTCCTACGAGCAGTACTTC.

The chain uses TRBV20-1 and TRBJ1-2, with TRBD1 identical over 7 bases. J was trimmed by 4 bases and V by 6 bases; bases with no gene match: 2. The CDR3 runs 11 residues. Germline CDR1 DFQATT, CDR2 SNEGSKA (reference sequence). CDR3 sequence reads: CSAGTAYGYTF. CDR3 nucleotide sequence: TGCAGTGCGGGGACAGCCTATGGCTACACCTTC.

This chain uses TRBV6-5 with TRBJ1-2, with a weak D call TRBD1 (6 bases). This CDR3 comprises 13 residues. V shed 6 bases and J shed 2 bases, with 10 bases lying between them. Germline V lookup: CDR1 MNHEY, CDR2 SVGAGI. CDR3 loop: CASRGGGNYGYTF. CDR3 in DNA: TGTGCCAGCAGGGGAGGGGGAAACTATGGCTACACCTTC.

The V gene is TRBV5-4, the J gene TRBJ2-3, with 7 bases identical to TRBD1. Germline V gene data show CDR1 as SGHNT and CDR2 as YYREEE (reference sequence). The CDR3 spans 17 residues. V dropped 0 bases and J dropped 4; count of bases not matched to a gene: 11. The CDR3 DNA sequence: TGTGCCAGCAGCTTGGCCGCAGGGGGTCTTATCGCAGATACGCAGTATTTT. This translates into CASSLAAGGLIADTQYF.

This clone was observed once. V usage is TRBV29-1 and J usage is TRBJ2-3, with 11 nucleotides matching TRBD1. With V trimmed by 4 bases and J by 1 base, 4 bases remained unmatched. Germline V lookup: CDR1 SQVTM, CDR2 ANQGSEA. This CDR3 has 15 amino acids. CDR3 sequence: CSVVWTGGRTDTQYF. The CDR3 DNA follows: TGCAGCGTTGTATGGACAGGGGGCCGCACAGATACGCAGTATTTT.

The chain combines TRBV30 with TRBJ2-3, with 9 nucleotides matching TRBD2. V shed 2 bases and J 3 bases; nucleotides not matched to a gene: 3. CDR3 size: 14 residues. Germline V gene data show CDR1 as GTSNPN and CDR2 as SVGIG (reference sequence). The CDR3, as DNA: TGTGCCTGGAGTAAAGCGGGGGGTACAGATACGCAGTATTTT. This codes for CAWSKAGGTDTQYF.

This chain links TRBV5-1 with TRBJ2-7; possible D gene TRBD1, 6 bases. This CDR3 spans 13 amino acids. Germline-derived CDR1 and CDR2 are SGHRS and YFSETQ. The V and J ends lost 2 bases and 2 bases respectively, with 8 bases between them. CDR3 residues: CASSFQGPYEQYF. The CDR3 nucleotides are TGCGCCAGCAGCTTCCAGGGGCCCTACGAGCAGTACTTC. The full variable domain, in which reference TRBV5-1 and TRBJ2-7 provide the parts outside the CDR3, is KAGVTQTPRYLIKTRGQQVTLSCSPISGHRSVSWYQQTPGQGLQFLFEYFSETQRNKGNFPGRFSGRQFSNSRSEMNVSTLELGDSALYLCASSFQGPYEQYFGPGTRLTVT.

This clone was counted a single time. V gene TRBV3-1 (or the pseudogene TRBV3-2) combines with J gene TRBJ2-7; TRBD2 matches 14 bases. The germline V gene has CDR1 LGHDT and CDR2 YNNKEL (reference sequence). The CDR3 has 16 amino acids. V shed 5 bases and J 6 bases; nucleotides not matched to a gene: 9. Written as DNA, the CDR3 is TGTGCCAGCAGCGGGACTAGCGGGGGTTCCGCCGGCGAGCAGTACTTC. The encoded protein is CASSGTSGGSAGEQYF.

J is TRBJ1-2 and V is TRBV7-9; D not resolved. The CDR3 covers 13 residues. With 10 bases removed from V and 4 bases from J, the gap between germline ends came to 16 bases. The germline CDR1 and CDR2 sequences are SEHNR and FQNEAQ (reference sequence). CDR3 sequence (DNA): TGTGCCACCACCCCAGGAGGCATCTATGGCTACACCTTC. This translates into CATTPGGIYGYTF.

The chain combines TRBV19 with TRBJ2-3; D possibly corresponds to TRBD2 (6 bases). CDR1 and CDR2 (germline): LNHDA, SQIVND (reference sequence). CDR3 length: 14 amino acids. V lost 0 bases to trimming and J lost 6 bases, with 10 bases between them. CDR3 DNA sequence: TGTGCCAGTAGTATAGAGGCTAGCGTCGATACGCAGTATTTT. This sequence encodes CASSIEASVDTQYF. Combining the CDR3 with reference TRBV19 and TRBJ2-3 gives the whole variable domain DGGITQSPKYLFRKEGQNVTLSCEQNLNHDAMYWYRQDPGQGLRLIYYSQIVNDFQKGDIAEGYSVSREKKESFPLTVTSAQKNPTAFYLCASSIEASVDTQYFGPGTRLTVL.

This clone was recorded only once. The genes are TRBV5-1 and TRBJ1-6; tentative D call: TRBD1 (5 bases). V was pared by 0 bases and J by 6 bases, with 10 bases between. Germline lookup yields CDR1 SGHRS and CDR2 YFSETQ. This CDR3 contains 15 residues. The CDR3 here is CASSLDDSRNSPLHF. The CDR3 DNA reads TGCGCCAGCAGCTTGGACGACAGTCGTAATTCACCCCTCCACTTT.

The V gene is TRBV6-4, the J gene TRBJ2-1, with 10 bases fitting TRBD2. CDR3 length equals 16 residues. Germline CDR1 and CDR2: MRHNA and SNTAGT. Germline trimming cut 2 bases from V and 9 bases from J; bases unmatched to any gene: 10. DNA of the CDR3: TGTGCCAGCAGTGACACGGGCAGCGGGGGGGGCGGTGAGCAGTTCTTC. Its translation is CASSDTGSGGGGEQFF.

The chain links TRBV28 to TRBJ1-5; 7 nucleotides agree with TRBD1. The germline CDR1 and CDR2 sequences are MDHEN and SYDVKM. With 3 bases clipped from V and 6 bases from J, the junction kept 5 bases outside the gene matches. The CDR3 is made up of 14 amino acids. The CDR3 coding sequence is TGTGCCAGCAGTTTTAACAGGGGTAGTCAGCCCCAGCATTTT. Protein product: CASSFNRGSQPQHF. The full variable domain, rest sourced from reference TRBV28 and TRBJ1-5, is DVKVTQSSRYLVKRTGEKVFLECVQDMDHENMFWYRQDPGLGLRLIYFSYDVKMKEKGDIPEGYSVSREKKERFSLILESASTNQTSMYLCASSFNRGSQPQHFGDGTRLSIL.

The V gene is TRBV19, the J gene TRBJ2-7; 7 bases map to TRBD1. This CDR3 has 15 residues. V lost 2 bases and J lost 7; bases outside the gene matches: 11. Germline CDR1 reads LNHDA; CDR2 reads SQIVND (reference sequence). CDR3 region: CASSITGVPGMEQYF. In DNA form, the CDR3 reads TGTGCCAGTAGTATAACAGGGGTCCCCGGGATGGAGCAGTACTTC. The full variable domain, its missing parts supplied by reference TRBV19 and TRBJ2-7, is DGGITQSPKYLFRKEGQNVTLSCEQNLNHDAMYWYRQDPGQGLRLIYYSQIVNDFQKGDIAEGYSVSREKKESFPLTVTSAQKNPTAFYLCASSITGVPGMEQYFGPGTRLTVT.

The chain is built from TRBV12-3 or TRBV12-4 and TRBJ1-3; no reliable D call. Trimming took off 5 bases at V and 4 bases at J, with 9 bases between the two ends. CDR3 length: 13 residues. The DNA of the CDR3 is TGTGCCAGCAGTGGTCCGGAGGGAAACACCATATATTTT. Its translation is CASSGPEGNTIYF.

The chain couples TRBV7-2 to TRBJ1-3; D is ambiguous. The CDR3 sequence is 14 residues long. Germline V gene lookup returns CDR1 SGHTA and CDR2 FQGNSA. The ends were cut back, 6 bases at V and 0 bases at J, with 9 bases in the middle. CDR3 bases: TGTGCCAGCAGTCTCACCAGCTCTGGAAACACCATATATTTT. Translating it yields CASSLTSSGNTIYF. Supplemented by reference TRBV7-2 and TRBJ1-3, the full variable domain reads GAGVSQSPSNKVTEKGKDVELRCDPISGHTALYWYRQSLGQGLEFLIYFQGNSAPDKSGLPSDRFSAERTGGSVSTLTIQRTQQEDSAVYLCASSLTSSGNTIYFGEGSWLTVV.

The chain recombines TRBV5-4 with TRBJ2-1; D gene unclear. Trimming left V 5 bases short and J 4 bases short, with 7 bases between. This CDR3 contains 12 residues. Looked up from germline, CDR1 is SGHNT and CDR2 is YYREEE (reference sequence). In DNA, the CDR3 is TGTGCCAGCAGTACTAAGTACAATGAGCAGTTCTTC. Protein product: CASSTKYNEQFF. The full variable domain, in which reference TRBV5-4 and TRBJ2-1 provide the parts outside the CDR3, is ETGVTQSPTHLIKTRGQQVTLRCSSQSGHNTVSWYQQALGQGPQFIFQYYREEENGRGNFPPRFSGLQFPNYSSELNVNALELDDSALYLCASSTKYNEQFFGPGTRLTVL.